Reported below is one TCR beta chain. Antigen specificity is unknown. This sequence may be a read error, since a much larger clone differs from it by one base. This specimen belongs to a study of glioma-infiltrating T cells. Trimming took off 4 bases at V and 3 bases at J, with 16 bases between the two ends. The germline gives CDR1 DFQATT, CDR2 SNEGSKA (reference sequence). CDR3 size: 15 residues. TCR alpha and beta CDR3 regions were amplified from RNA using iRepertoire nested multiplex PCR. Input was about 100-450 ng of tissue mRNA or PBMC total RNA. TCRdb called the multiplex PCR reads again in MiXCR, with one record for every CDR3 protein. The sample records around 190,000 distinct CDR3 sequences, around 40% being singletons. Study results and caveats: Gliomas, especially low-grade, showed above-expected tissue-blood divergence; non-neoplastic patients showed below.

The sequenced material came from glioma tissue, nonneoplastic brain tissue, or PBMCs (not recorded which). The clonotype comes from a human donor with low-grade glioma or glioblastoma, undergoing nonglioma brain surgery, or in good health (not recorded which). This chain connects TRBV20-1 to TRBJ2-1, with D possibly matching TRBD2 (7 bases). This chain's CDR3 is CSAKGGTSGYNEQFF. In DNA, the CDR3 is TGCAGTGCTAAGGGGGGGACCTCTGGCTACAATGAGCAGTTCTTC.